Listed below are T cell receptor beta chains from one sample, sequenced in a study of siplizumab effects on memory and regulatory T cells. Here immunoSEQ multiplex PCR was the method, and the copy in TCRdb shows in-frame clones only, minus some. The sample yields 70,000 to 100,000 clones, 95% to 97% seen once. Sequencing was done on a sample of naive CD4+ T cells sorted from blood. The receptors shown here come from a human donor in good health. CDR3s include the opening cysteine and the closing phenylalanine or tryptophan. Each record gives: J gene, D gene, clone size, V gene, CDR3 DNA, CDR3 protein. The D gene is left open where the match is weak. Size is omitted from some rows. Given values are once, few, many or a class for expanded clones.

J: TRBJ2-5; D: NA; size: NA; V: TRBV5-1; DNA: TGCGCCAGCAGCTTACAGGCTTTCCAAGAGACCCAGTACTTC; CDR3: CASSLQAFQETQYF
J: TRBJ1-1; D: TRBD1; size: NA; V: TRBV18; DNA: TGTGCCAGCTCACCAGCACGACAGGGGACTGAAGCTTTCTTT; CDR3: CASSPARQGTEAFF
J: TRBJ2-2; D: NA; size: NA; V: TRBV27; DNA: TGTGCCCCAACGACAGGAAGGAACACCGGGGAGCTGTTTTTT; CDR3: CAPTTGRNTGELFF
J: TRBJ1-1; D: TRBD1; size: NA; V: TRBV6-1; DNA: TGTGCCAGCAGTGAACCGGGACAGGGAGGGGCTGAAGCTTTCTTT; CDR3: CASSEPGQGGAEAFF
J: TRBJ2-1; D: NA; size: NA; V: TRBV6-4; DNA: TGTGCCAGCAGTCGCAACCCGAGTTACAATGAGCAGTTCTTC; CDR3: CASSRNPSYNEQFF
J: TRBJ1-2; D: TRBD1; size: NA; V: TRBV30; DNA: TGTGCCTGGAGTGTTCAGGGGACAGGGAAAGGCTACACCTTC; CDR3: CAWSVQGTGKGYTF
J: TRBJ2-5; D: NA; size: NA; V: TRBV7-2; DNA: TGTGCCAGCAGCTTTTTCACGGGCCAAGAGACCCAGTACTTC; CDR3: CASSFFTGQETQYF
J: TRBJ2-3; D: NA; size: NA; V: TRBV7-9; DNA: TGTGCCAGCAGTTCAATCAGAGTCAAGAGCACAGATACGCAGTATTTT; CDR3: CASSSIRVKSTDTQYF
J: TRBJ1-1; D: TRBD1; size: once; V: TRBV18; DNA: TGTGCCAGCTCACCACCGACAGGGGCGGTAACTGAAGCTTTCTTT; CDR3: CASSPPTGAVTEAFF
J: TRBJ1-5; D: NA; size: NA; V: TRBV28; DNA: TGTGCCAGCAGTTCCAACGCACGGGGTGCTCAGCCCCAGCATTTT; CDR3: CASSSNARGAQPQHF
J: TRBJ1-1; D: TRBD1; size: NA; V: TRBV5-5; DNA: TGTGCCAGCAGCCCCGGACAGGGATTGAACACTGAAGCTTTCTTT; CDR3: CASSPGQGLNTEAFF
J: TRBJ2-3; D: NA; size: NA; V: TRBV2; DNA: TGTGCCAGCAGCGGACTGGATACGCAGTATTTT; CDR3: CASSGLDTQYF
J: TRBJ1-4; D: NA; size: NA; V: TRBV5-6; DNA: TGTGCCAGCAGCTTGGTTCGGAATGAAAAACTGTTTTTT; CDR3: CASSLVRNEKLFF
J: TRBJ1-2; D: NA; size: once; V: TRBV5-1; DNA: TGCGCCAGCAGCTTCGGGGGTGGCGACTATGGCTACACCTTC; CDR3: CASSFGGGDYGYTF
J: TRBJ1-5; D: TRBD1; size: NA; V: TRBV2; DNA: TGTGCCAGCAGTGAAGCGCGGACAGGGGGGAATCAGCCCCAGCATTTT; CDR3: CASSEARTGGNQPQHF
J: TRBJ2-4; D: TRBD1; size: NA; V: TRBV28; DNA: TGTGCCAGCAGACACTACAGGGGGGAGGTCAAAAACATTCAGTACTTC; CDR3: CASRHYRGEVKNIQYF
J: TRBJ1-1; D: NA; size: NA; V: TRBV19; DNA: TGTGCCAGTAGTACTCGGGAATCATTGAACACTGAAGCTTTCTTT; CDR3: CASSTRESLNTEAFF
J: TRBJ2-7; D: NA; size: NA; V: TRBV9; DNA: TGTGCCAGCAGCACCCGACAGGCCTACGAGCAGTACTTC; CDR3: CASSTRQAYEQYF
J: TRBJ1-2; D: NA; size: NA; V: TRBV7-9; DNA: TGTGCCAGCAGCTCCCCGGACAGAACATATGGCTACACCTTC; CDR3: CASSSPDRTYGYTF
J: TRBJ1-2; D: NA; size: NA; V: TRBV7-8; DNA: TGTGCCAGCAGTGAGGGGGTTCTAGAGGGCTACACCTTC; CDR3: CASSEGVLEGYTF
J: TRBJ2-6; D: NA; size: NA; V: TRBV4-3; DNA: TGCGCCAGCAGCCAAGAGGGGGGCTCTGGGGCCAACGTCCTGACTTTC; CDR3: CASSQEGGSGANVLTF
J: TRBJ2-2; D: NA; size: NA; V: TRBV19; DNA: TGTGCAATAACGGTGTCCGGGGAGCTGTTTTTT; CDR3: CAITVSGELFF
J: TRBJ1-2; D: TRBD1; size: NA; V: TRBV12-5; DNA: TGTGCTAGTGGACGGATTACAGGGGGCGAGTATGGCTACACCTTC; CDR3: CASGRITGGEYGYTF
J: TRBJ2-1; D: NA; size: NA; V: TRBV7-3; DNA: TGTGCCAGCAGCTTTACCCCCAAAACCTTTAATGAGCAGTTCTTC; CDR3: CASSFTPKTFNEQFF
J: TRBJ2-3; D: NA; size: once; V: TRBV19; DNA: TGTGCCAGTAGTATTGGGGGGCCCACCACAGATACGCAGTATTTT; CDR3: CASSIGGPTTDTQYF
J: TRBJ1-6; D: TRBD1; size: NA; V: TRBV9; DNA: TGTGCCAGCGCCCGGCAGGGGGATTCACCCCTCCACTTT; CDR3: CASARQGDSPLHF
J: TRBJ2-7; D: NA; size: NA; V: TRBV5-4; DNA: TGTGCCAGCAGCAGGAACGGGGGCGGTTACGAGCAGTACTTC; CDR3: CASSRNGGGYEQYF
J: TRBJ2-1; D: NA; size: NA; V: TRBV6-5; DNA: TGTGCCAGCAGTTACTCGGTGGAAAAGCAGTTCTTC; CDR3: CASSYSVEKQFF
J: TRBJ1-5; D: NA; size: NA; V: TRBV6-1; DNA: TGTGCCAGCAGAGGCAGAGGGCCCCAGCATTTT; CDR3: CASRGRGPQHF
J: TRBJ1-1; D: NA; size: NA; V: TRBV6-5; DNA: TGTGCCGTCTACCGATGGGGATCTCCTGAAGCTTTCTTT; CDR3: CAVYRWGSPEAFF
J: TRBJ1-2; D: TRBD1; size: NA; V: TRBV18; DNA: TGTGCCAGCTCACCACCAGGACAGGGAGTCTATGGCTACACCTTC; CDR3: CASSPPGQGVYGYTF
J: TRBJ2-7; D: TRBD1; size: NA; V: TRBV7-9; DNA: TGTGCCAGCAGCCCGTCAGGGGGCTCCTACGAGCAGTACTTC; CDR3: CASSPSGGSYEQYF
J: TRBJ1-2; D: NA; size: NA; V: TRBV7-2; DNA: TGTGCCAGCAGCTTAATAGGGAGAGAGGGCTACACCTTC; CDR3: CASSLIGREGYTF
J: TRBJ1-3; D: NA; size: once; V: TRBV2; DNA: TGTGCCAGCAGTGAAGCGCTTGGAAACACCATATATTTT; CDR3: CASSEALGNTIYF
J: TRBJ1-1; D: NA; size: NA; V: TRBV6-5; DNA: TGTGCCAGCAGGGGACCCTCGGAAGCTTTCTTT; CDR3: CASRGPSEAFF
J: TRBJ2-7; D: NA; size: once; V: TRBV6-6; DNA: TGTGCCAGCAGTTACTCGACAGGAATTGGGTACGAGCAGTACTTC; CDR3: CASSYSTGIGYEQYF
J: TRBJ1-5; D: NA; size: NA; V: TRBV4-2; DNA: TGTGCCAGCAGCCAAGGGTGGAGGGATGGGGACAATCAGCCCCAGCATTTT; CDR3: CASSQGWRDGDNQPQHF
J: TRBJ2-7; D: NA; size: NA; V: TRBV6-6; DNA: TGTGCCAGCAGCTCCGGCCCACACACCTCCTACGAGCAGTACTTC; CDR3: CASSSGPHTSYEQYF
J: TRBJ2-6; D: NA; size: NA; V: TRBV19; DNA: TGTGCCAGTAGTCTTCGGGATCCCAACTCTGGGGCCAACGTCCTGACTTTC; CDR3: CASSLRDPNSGANVLTF
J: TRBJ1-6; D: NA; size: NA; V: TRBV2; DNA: TGTGCCAGGAGACCCTCCGGGGATTCACCCCTCCACTTT; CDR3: CARRPSGDSPLHF
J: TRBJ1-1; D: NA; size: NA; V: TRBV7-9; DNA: TGTGCCAGCAGCTTAGTGTGGAGCCCTGAAGCTTTCTTT; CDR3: CASSLVWSPEAFF
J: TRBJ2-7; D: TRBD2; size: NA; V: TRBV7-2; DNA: TGTGCCAGCAGCTCGACCGGGACTAGGGCCTACGAGCAGTACTTC; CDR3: CASSSTGTRAYEQYF
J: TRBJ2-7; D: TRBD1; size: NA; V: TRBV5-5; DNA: TGTGCCAGCAGCTGGGACAGATCCTACGAGCAGTACTTC; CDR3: CASSWDRSYEQYF
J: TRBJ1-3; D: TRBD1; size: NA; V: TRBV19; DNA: TGTGCCAGTAGTATTGGGACAGGTGGAAACACCATATATTTT; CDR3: CASSIGTGGNTIYF
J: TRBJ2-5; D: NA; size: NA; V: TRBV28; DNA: TGTGCCAGCAGTTCTGGGGACGGAGAGACCCAGTACTTC; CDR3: CASSSGDGETQYF